These 20 T cell receptor beta chains were all obtained from the same sample, sequenced in a study of shared clonotypes between healthy human individuals (dated by TCRdb to 2019 to 2021). The library was generated by the immunoSEQ multiplex PCR assay. Imported from immuneACCESS, the table was reduced by TCRdb to in-frame sequences with V and J called. These copies leave out some clones; in studies compared against another copy, an unresolved V gene accounts for under half, and the cause of the remainder is not known. This sample holds about 110,000 clones; roughly 66% were observed only once. The ten largest clones add up to over 20% of the sample. The sample comprised memory CD8+ T cells sorted from blood. The intended sense of this specimen's cell subset or site label: CD45RO+ cells pooled with CCR7-negative TemRA cells. Receptors originate from a woman aged 30 to 39 in good health.

The chain recombines TRBV2 with TRBJ2-2, with 13 bases that match TRBD2. With V trimmed by 5 bases and J by 5 bases, 2 bases remained unmatched. Germline V CDR1 and CDR2: SNHLY, FYNNEI. The CDR3 length is 15 residues. The CDR3: CASSQLAGGTGELFF. In nucleotides, the CDR3 is TGTGCCAGCAGTCAACTAGCGGGAGGGACCGGGGAGCTGTTTTTT.

This chain uses TRBV25-1 with TRBJ2-2, with D tentatively TRBD2 (6 bases). V dropped 3 bases and J dropped 1 base, with 12 bases sitting between them. This CDR3 spans 16 amino acids. Looked up from germline, CDR1 is MGHDK and CDR2 is SYGVNS. CDR3 nucleotides: TGTGCCAGCAGTGATGTAGCGGAGGGGAACACCGGGGAGCTGTTTTTT. Amino acids: CASSDVAEGNTGELFF.

The chain carries TRBV28 and TRBJ1-4; 8 bases line up with TRBD1. V lost 5 bases to trimming and J lost 8 bases; unmatched junction nucleotides: 10. Germline V lookup: CDR1 MDHEN, CDR2 SYDVKM. The CDR3 spans 15 residues. CDR3 sequence: CASSPMTGVEEKLFF. CDR3 sequence (DNA): TGTGCCAGCAGTCCAATGACAGGGGTAGAAGAAAAACTGTTTTTT.

V is TRBV7-9 and J is TRBJ2-7, with 13 bases lining up with TRBD2. V dropped 5 bases and J dropped 1; count of bases not matched to a gene: 8. In germline, CDR1 is SEHNR, CDR2 FQNEAQ (reference sequence). The CDR3 covers 17 residues. The CDR3 DNA sequence: TGTGCCAGCAGCACGCAAAGGGGACTAGCGGGATCCTACGAGCAGTACTTC. It translates to CASSTQRGLAGSYEQYF.

The rearrangement links TRBV19 to TRBJ2-7; 13 positions match TRBD2. Germline V CDR1 and CDR2: LNHDA, SQIVND (reference sequence). The V and J ends lost 9 bases and 3 bases, in that order; junction bases with no gene match: 2. This CDR3 contains 13 residues. The CDR3 is CASRTSGSYEQYF. In nucleotides, the CDR3 is TGTGCCAGCCGGACTAGCGGGAGCTACGAGCAGTACTTC.

The rearrangement joins TRBV25-1 to TRBJ2-7; 8 bases line up with TRBD1. The CDR3 contains 15 residues. With 2 bases clipped from V and 4 bases from J, the junction kept 7 bases outside the gene matches. Germline CDR1 is MGHDK and CDR2 is SYGVNS. For the CDR3, the DNA is TGTGCCAGCAGTGAACAGGGGGCCAGCTCTTACGAGCAGTACTTC. Protein product: CASSEQGASSYEQYF.

The chain joins TRBV5-1 to TRBJ2-1, with 8 bases fitting TRBD1. Germline V CDR1 and CDR2: SGHRS, YFSETQ. The CDR3 is 18 residues long. With 0 bases clipped from V and 1 base from J, the junction kept 9 bases outside the gene matches. The CDR3 loop is CASSLGRTGWGSYNEQFF. The DNA of the CDR3 is TGCGCCAGCAGCTTGGGCCGGACAGGGTGGGGTTCCTACAATGAGCAGTTCTTC. The whole variable domain, filled in from reference TRBV5-1 and TRBJ2-1, reads KAGVTQTPRYLIKTRGQQVTLSCSPISGHRSVSWYQQTPGQGLQFLFEYFSETQRNKGNFPGRFSGRQFSNSRSEMNVSTLELGDSALYLCASSLGRTGWGSYNEQFFGPGTRLTVL.

Comments on this clone: Other DNA sequences of this sample code for an identical CDR3. V is TRBV4-1 and J is TRBJ2-2; D may be TRBD2 (6 bases). This CDR3 is built from 15 residues. Germline lookup yields CDR1 MGHRA and CDR2 YSYEKL. The V end lost 0 bases, the J end lost 4 bases, and 9 bases lay between the germline ends. This chain's CDR3 is CASSQDGGFTGELFF. The CDR3 DNA reads TGCGCCAGCAGCCAAGATGGGGGGTTCACCGGGGAGCTGTTTTTT.

The chain recombines TRBV13 with TRBJ2-4, with D possibly being TRBD1 (6 bases). This CDR3 is 15 amino acids long. V lost 5 bases and J 5 bases, leaving 16 bases between the germline ends. Germline-derived CDR1 and CDR2 are PRHDT and FYEKMQ (reference sequence). The CDR3 sequence: CASSRPEGEQNIQYF. Written as DNA, the CDR3 is TGTGCCAGCAGCCGACCTGAGGGGGAGCAAAACATTCAGTACTTC.

This CDR3 is CASRGGNEQFF. The CDR3 DNA reads TGTGCCAGCCGAGGGGGCAATGAGCAGTTCTTC. The V gene is TRBV2, the J gene TRBJ2-1; D may be TRBD1 (6 bases). Germline lookup yields CDR1 SNHLY and CDR2 FYNNEI. Trimming cost V 8 bases and J 6 bases, with 8 bases left between them. The CDR3 totals 11 residues.

V and J are TRBV27 and TRBJ2-1; D ambiguous. Per germline, CDR1 MNHEY and CDR2 SMNVEV (reference sequence). The CDR3 totals 16 residues. V was pared by 0 bases and J by 6 bases, with 15 bases between. The CDR3 here is CASSLSGVERFNEQFF. In DNA form, the CDR3 reads TGTGCCAGCAGTTTATCTGGCGTGGAGAGGTTCAATGAGCAGTTCTTC.

This clone came up once. The V and J genes are TRBV18 and TRBJ2-6, with TRBD2 matching over 7 bases. Germline V CDR1 and CDR2: KGHSH, LQKENI. Losses at the gene ends were 4 bases for V and 0 bases for J; bases not matched to a gene: 9. This CDR3 is 18 amino acids long. The CDR3 region has the DNA TGTGCCAGCTCACACCGGGACTATTCAGTCTCTGGGGCCAACGTCCTGACTTTC. This translates into CASSHRDYSVSGANVLTF.

This clone was seen repeatedly, ten times or more. V usage is TRBV7-7 and J usage is TRBJ2-1; 7 bases fit TRBD1. The CDR3 runs to 14 residues. V was clipped by 5 bases and J by 5 bases; unmatched bases: 6. CDR1 is SSHAT and CDR2 is FNYEAQ in the germline V gene (reference sequence). The CDR3 loop reads CASSESDRDNEQFF. Here the CDR3 DNA reads TGTGCCAGCAGCGAAAGCGACAGGGACAATGAGCAGTTCTTC.

The chain uses TRBV25-1 and TRBJ2-7; D gene ambiguous. The V and J ends lost 2 bases and 2 bases respectively, with 10 bases between them. This CDR3 contains 14 residues. Germline-derived CDR1 and CDR2 are MGHDK and SYGVNS. This chain's CDR3 is CASSEDGITYEQYF. The CDR3 bases are TGTGCCAGCAGTGAAGACGGCATTACCTACGAGCAGTACTTC.

The chain carries TRBV28 and TRBJ2-3; the match to TRBD1 covers 12 bases. The length of the CDR3 is 19 residues. The V and J ends lost 5 bases and 2 bases, in that order; junction bases with no gene match: 14. The germline CDR1 and CDR2 sequences are MDHEN and SYDVKM. The CDR3 sequence: CASSPPGRDRGRVTDTQYF. In DNA, the CDR3 is TGTGCCAGCAGTCCCCCCGGCCGGGACAGGGGGCGCGTCACAGATACGCAGTATTTT. Filled out from reference TRBV28 and TRBJ2-3, the complete variable domain reads DVKVTQSSRYLVKRTGEKVFLECVQDMDHENMFWYRQDPGLGLRLIYFSYDVKMKEKGDIPEGYSVSREKKERFSLILESASTNQTSMYLCASSPPGRDRGRVTDTQYFGPGTRLTVL.

This clone was detected only a few times. The V call is TRBV27, the J call TRBJ2-7; 9 bases line up with TRBD2. Per germline, CDR1 MNHEY and CDR2 SMNVEV (reference sequence). Trimming at V came to 5 bases and at J to 5 bases, leaving 10 bases not matched to a gene. This CDR3 comprises 15 residues. CDR3: CASSHQREVRDEQYF. CDR3 nucleotide sequence: TGTGCCAGCAGTCATCAGCGGGAGGTTCGGGACGAGCAGTACTTC.

This chain links TRBV11-2 with TRBJ2-7; a weak D match, TRBD2 (6 bases). The CDR3 covers 17 residues. Trimming took off 1 base at V and 6 bases at J, with 22 bases between the two ends. Germline V gene sequence: CDR1 SGHAT, CDR2 FQNNGV. The CDR3 sequence is CASSLGVWWEVLLEQYF. The CDR3 nucleotides are TGTGCCAGCAGCTTAGGGGTGTGGTGGGAGGTTCTTCTCGAGCAGTACTTC.

The chain carries TRBV5-4 and TRBJ2-7; D is ambiguous. This CDR3 is 12 amino acids long. Germline V gene lookup returns CDR1 SGHNT and CDR2 YYREEE (reference sequence). Trimming cost V 0 bases and J 4 bases, with 5 bases left between them. In nucleotides, the CDR3 is TGTGCCAGCAGCTTGGCTGTATACGAGCAGTACTTC. Residues: CASSLAVYEQYF.

CDR3 region: CASSYSRAITDTQYF. The CDR3 DNA is TGTGCCAGCAGTTACTCGCGGGCTATCACAGATACGCAGTATTTT. V usage is TRBV6-6 and J usage is TRBJ2-3, with D tentatively TRBD2 (5 bases). Trimming stripped 0 bases from V and 2 bases from J, with 9 bases between. This CDR3 spans 15 amino acids. The germline gives CDR1 MNHNY, CDR2 SVGAGI (reference sequence).

This chain uses TRBV25-1 with TRBJ2-5; 11 bases match TRBD2. J gave up 4 bases and V 3 bases, and 4 bases lay outside the gene matches. Germline CDR1 reads MGHDK; CDR2 reads SYGVNS. The CDR3 spans 15 residues. CDR3 in amino acids: CASSDSSGRLETQYF. The CDR3 bases are TGTGCCAGCAGTGATTCTAGCGGGAGGCTAGAGACCCAGTACTTC.